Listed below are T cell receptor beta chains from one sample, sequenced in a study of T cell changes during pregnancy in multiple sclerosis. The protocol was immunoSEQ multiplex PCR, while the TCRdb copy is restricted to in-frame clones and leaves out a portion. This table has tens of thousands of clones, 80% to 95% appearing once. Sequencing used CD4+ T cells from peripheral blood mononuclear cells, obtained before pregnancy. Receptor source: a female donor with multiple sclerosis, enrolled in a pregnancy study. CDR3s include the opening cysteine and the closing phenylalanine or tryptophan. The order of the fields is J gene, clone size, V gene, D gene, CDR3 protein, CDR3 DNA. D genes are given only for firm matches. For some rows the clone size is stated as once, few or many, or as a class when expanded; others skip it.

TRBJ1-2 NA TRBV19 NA CASSIDWGGAGYTF TGTGCCAGTAGTATAGATTGGGGGGGCGCTGGCTACACCTTC
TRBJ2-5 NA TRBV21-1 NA CASSKTGGAYQETQYF TGTGCCAGCAGCAAAACTGGCGGGGCTTACCAAGAGACCCAGTACTTC
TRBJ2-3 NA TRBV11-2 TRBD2 CASSPPWSSGRADTQYF TGTGCCAGCAGCCCCCCGTGGAGCAGCGGGAGAGCAGATACGCAGTATTTT
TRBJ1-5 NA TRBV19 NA CASSIMGGSQPQHF TGTGCCAGTAGTATCATGGGGGGGAGTCAGCCCCAGCATTTT
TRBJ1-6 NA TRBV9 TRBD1 CASRTPDREKGRPLHF TGTGCCAGCAGAACTCCGGACAGGGAAAAAGGAAGGCCCCTCCACTTT
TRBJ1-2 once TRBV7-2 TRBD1 CASRNQGDIGGYTF TGTGCCAGCAGGAATCAGGGGGATATTGGTGGCTACACCTTC
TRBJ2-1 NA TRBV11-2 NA CASSFELAGVNPSYNEQFF TGTGCCAGCAGCTTTGAACTAGCTGGCGTAAATCCCTCCTACAATGAGCAGTTCTTC
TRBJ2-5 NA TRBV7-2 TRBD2 CASSQGTSGGQETQYF TGTGCCAGCAGCCAAGGGACTAGCGGGGGGCAAGAGACCCAGTACTTC
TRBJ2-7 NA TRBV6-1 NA CASSVIYGSRYEQYF TGTGCCAGCAGTGTTATTTACGGGAGTAGGTACGAGCAGTACTTC
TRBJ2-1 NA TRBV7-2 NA CASSPMGFAYNEQFF TGTGCCAGCAGCCCCATGGGCTTTGCTTACAATGAGCAGTTCTTC
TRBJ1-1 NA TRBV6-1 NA CASSGMLVNTEAFF TGTGCCAGCTCGGGTATGTTGGTGAACACTGAAGCTTTCTTT
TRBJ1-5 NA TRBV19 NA CASSIRSQVLSNQPQHF TGTGCCAGTAGTATTCGGTCACAGGTCCTTAGCAATCAGCCCCAGCATTTT
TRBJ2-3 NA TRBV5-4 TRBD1 CASSSPGQGFTDTQYF TGTGCCAGCAGCTCCCCGGGACAGGGGTTCACAGATACGCAGTATTTT
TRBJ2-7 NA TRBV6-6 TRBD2 CASSYSGGSYEQYF TGTGCCAGCAGTTACTCGGGAGGGTCCTACGAGCAGTACTTC
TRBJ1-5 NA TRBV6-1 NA CASSEQLFNQPQHF TGTGCCAGCAGTGAACAGTTGTTCAATCAGCCCCAGCATTTT
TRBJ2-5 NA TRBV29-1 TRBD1 CSVVTGGWETQYF TGCAGCGTCGTGACAGGGGGCTGGGAGACCCAGTACTTC
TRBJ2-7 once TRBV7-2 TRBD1 CASSLEGQYEQYF TGTGCCAGCAGCTTAGAGGGACAGTACGAGCAGTACTTC
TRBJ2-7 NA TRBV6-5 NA CASRSQGLEQYF TGTGCCAGCAGGTCACAGGGTTTGGAGCAGTACTTC
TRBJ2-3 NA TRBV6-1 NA CASRVSTSTDTQYF TGTGCCAGCAGAGTTAGCACGAGCACAGATACGCAGTATTTT
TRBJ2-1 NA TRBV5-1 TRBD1 CASSLFSPDRGGNEQFF TGCGCCAGCAGCTTGTTCTCCCCGGACAGGGGGGGGAATGAGCAGTTCTTC